Sequencing of this TCR beta chain was carried out in a study of identifying expanded T cells in peripheral blood. Study-level points and caveats: Technical replicates showed about 1.2 changed clones; roughly two weeks 15 to 20; four weeks 19. Clone count variance between roughly two-week samples rose with total template count.

The protocol was immunoSEQ multiplex PCR, while the TCRdb copy is restricted to in-frame clones and leaves out a portion. This sample has some 97,000 clones, with 88% found just once. No infections or other immune events were documented during collection. CDR3 size: 15 residues. V was clipped by 5 bases and J by 0 bases, with 11 bases between them. Germline V gives CDR1 LNHDA, CDR2 SQIVND (reference sequence). Points on this clone: The antigen is undetermined.

The genes are TRBV19 and TRBJ2-4; unclear D gene. The sequenced material came from blood. The TCR was taken from a person between 18 and 69 years old in good health. CDR3 loop: CASSPRQLAKNIQYF. CDR3 DNA: TGTGCCAGTAGTCCCAGGCAGCTAGCCAAAAACATTCAGTACTTC.